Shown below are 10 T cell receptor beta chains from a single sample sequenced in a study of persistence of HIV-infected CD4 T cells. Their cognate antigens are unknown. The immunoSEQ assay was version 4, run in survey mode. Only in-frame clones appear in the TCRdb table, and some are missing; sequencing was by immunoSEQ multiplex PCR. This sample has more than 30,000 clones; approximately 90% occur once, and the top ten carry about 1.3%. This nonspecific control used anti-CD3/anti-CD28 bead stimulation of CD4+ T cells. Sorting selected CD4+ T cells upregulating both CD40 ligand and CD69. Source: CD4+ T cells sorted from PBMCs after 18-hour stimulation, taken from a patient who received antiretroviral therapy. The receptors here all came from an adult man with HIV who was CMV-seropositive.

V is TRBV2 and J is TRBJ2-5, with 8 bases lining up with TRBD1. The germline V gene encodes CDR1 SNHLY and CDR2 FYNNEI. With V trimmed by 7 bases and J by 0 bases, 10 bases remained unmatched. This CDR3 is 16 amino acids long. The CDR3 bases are TGTGCCAGCATCGCTCATACAGGGGGAAACCAAGAGACCCAGTACTTC. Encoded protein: CASIAHTGGNQETQYF.

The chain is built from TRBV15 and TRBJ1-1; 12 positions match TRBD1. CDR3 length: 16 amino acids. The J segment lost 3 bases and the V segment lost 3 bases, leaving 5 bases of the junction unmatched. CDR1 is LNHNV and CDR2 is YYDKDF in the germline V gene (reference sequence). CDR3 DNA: TGTGCCACCAGCAGGGGGACAGGGGGCGCCCACACTGAAGCTTTCTTT. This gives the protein CATSRGTGGAHTEAFF.

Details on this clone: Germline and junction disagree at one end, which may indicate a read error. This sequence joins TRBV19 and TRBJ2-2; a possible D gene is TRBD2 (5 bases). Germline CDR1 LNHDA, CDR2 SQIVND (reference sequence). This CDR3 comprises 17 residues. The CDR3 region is CASSINPDVSSRPPLDF. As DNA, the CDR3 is TGTGCCAGTAGTATAAATCCCGATGTGTCTAGTCGGCCGCCACTAGATTTT.

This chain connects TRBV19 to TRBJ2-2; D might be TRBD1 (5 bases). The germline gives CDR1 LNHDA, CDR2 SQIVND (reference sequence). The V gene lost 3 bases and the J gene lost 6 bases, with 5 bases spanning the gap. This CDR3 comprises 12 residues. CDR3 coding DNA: TGTGCCAGTAGTATCAGGGCCGGGGAGCTGTTTTTT. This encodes CASSIRAGELFF.

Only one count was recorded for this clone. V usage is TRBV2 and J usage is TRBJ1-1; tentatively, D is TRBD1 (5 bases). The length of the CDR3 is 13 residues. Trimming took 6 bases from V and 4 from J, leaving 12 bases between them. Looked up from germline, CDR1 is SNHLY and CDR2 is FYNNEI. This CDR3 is CASRRGTGTEAFF. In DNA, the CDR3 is TGTGCCAGCAGGAGGGGAACAGGCACTGAAGCTTTCTTT.

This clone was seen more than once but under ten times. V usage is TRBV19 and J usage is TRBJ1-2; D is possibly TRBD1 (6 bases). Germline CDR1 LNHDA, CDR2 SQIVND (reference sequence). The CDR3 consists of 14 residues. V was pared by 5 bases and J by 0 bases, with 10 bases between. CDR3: CASSPDSTNYGYTF. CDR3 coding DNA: TGTGCCAGTAGTCCGGACAGCACTAACTATGGCTACACCTTC.

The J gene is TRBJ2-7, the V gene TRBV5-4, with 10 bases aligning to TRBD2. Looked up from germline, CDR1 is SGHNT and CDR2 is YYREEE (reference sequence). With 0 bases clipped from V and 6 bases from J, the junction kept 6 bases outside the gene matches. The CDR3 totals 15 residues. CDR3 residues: CASSLGLAGAGEQYF. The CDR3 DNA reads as TGTGCCAGCAGCTTGGGGCTAGCGGGAGCGGGCGAGCAGTACTTC. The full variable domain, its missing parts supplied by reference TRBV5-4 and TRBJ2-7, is ETGVTQSPTHLIKTRGQQVTLRCSSQSGHNTVSWYQQALGQGPQFIFQYYREEENGRGNFPPRFSGLQFPNYSSELNVNALELDDSALYLCASSLGLAGAGEQYFGPGTRLTVT.

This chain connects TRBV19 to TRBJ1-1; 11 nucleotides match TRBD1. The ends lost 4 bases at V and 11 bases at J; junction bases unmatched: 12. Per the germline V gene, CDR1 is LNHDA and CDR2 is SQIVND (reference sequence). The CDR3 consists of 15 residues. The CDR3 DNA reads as TGTGCCAGTAGTACCCGGACAGGGGGCGACTTGAGGGCTTTCTTT. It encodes CASSTRTGGDLRAFF.

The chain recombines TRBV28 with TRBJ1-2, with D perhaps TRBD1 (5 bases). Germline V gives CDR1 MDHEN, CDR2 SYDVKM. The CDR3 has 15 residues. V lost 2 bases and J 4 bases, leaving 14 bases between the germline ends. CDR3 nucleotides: TGTGCCAGCAGTTTAGAAACAGGAGATTTCTATGGCTACACCTTC. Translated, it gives CASSLETGDFYGYTF.

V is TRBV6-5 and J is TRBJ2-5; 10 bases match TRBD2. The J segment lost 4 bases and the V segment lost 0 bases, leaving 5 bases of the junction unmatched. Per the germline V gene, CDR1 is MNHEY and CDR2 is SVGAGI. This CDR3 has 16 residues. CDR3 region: CASSYSKAGGSETQYF. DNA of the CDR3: TGTGCCAGCAGTTACTCGAAAGCGGGGGGGTCAGAGACCCAGTACTTC.